These T cell receptor beta chains were read from a single sample in a study of graft-versus-host responses after intestinal transplantation. Clones were sequenced by immunoSEQ multiplex PCR, and TCRdb holds only the in-frame ones, with some missing. Of 15,000 to 20,000 clones in the sample, around 82% were seen once. The material sequenced was ileum tissue, taken 17 days after transplant. All receptors come from a human patient who received an intestinal transplant, so some T cells may come from the graft donor. The CDR3 runs from the conserved cysteine through the conserved F or W. A D gene is named only where the DNA matches it firmly. Part of the rows lack a size; the others show once, few, many or a class for expanded clones.

TGTGCCAGCAGCTTAGGGCGAACAGATACGCAGTATTTT CASSLGRTDTQYF TRBV7-3 once - TRBJ2-3
TGTGCCAGCAGCTTGGCTGTAGCGGGAGGGGGCACAGATACGCAGTATTTT CASSLAVAGGGTDTQYF TRBV7-2 - TRBD2 TRBJ2-3
TGCGCCAGCAGCCCGAGTTGGGACAGGAGGCAGCCCCAGCATTTT CASSPSWDRRQPQHF TRBV4-1 few TRBD1 TRBJ1-5
TGTGCCACCAGCAGTCGACAGGGAGCGGAGACCCAGTACTTC CATSSRQGAETQYF TRBV15 - TRBD1 TRBJ2-5
TGCAGCGTTGGGTCGTCTGGAGTGGGCTACACCGGGGAGCTGTTTTTT CSVGSSGVGYTGELFF TRBV29-1 once - TRBJ2-2
TGTGCCAGCAGCTGGACTAGCGGGTACGAGCAGTACTTC CASSWTSGYEQYF TRBV7-2 - TRBD2 TRBJ2-7
TGCGCCAGCAGCCAAGAGTCAACTGGGAATCAGCCCCAGCATTTT CASSQESTGNQPQHF TRBV4-1 - - TRBJ1-5
TGTGCCAGCAGCGTAGGGTTTTGGGCTAGCGGATACACAGATACGCAGTATTTT CASSVGFWASGYTDTQYF TRBV9 - TRBD2 TRBJ2-3
TGCAGCGTCCGAAAGGGGGCAGCGATAAATGAAAAACTGTTTTTT CSVRKGAAINEKLFF TRBV29-1 - TRBD1 TRBJ1-4
TGCGCCAGCAGCCAGTCGCCGGGAGACTATGGCTACACCTTC CASSQSPGDYGYTF TRBV4-1 few - TRBJ1-2
TGTGCCAGCAGCAGTTCAGGTGACTCTGGGGCCAACGTCCTGACTTTC CASSSSGDSGANVLTF TRBV5-8 once - TRBJ2-6
TGTGCCAGCAGCGTAGGGACAAACTCCGGAAACACCATATATTTT CASSVGTNSGNTIYF TRBV9 - - TRBJ1-3
TGTGCCAGCAGCTTTTCTTCTCGCACAGATACGCAGTATTTT CASSFSSRTDTQYF TRBV5-4 - - TRBJ2-3
TGTGCCAGCAGCCCTGGACTAGCGGGCTACGAGCAGTACTTC CASSPGLAGYEQYF TRBV14 - TRBD2 TRBJ2-7
TGTGCCAGCAGCTCGACAGGGGGCACCGGGGAGCTGTTTTTT CASSSTGGTGELFF TRBV11-2 once TRBD1 TRBJ2-2
TGCGCCAGCAGCCAAGTCAGCGGTGGAAGGAATGAGCAGTTCTTC CASSQVSGGRNEQFF TRBV4-1 - - TRBJ2-1
TGTGCCAGCAGCCGAGGGACAGGGGTAGGGGCTTTCTTT CASSRGTGVGAFF TRBV5-5 - TRBD1 TRBJ1-1
TGTGCCAGTTCGGAGGGTGGGGCAGATGAAAAACTGTTTTTT CASSEGGADEKLFF TRBV19 - - TRBJ1-4
TGTGCCAGTAGTATAGCCGTGCTAGCGGGAGGGGCCGGGGAGCTGTTTTTT CASSIAVLAGGAGELFF TRBV19 - TRBD2 TRBJ2-2
TGTGCCAGCAGCTTGGGAGGAGCTGGGGCCAACGTCCTGACTTTC CASSLGGAGANVLTF TRBV7-3 - - TRBJ2-6
TGTGCCACCAAAAACACGGGCGACTCCTACGAGCAGTACTTC CATKNTGDSYEQYF TRBV27 - - TRBJ2-7
TGTGCCAGCAGTGAGCGTGTGGTGGTATTAGTTGGACTAGTTTTCAACGAGCAGTACTTC CASSERVVVLVGLVFNEQYF TRBV2 - TRBD2 TRBJ2-7
TGCGCCAGCAGCTCGATGTCAGGGGAGGGCTATGGCTACACCTTC CASSSMSGEGYGYTF TRBV5-1 once - TRBJ1-2
TGCGCCAGCAGCCAAGAACGACTGACTAGCGTGCTACCTAGCTCCTACAATGAGCAGTTCTTC CASSQERLTSVLPSSYNEQFF TRBV4-3 - TRBD2 TRBJ2-1
TGTGCCAGCAGCTCTGCCCAGGGAGGGTGGGTCAATGAGCAGTTCTTC CASSSAQGGWVNEQFF TRBV7-2 - TRBD2 TRBJ2-1
TGTGCCAGCAGTTTGATGGCGGGGTTGGGGTACGAGCAGTACTTC CASSLMAGLGYEQYF TRBV27 - - TRBJ2-7
TGTGCCAGCAGCCTAGCGGGAGTAACAGATACGCAGTATTTT CASSLAGVTDTQYF TRBV7-3 - TRBD2 TRBJ2-3
TGTGCCAGCAGCCAAGAGCTAGCGGCCTATACCTACGAGCAGTACTTC CASSQELAAYTYEQYF TRBV4-2 - TRBD2 TRBJ2-7
TGCGCCAGCAGTCCGATGAGTGTCACAGATACGCAGTATTTT CASSPMSVTDTQYF TRBV5-1 - - TRBJ2-3
TGTGCCAGTCAGCGGGGGCCTGTCCCTGAAGCTTTCTTT CASQRGPVPEAFF TRBV16 - - TRBJ1-1
TGTGCCAGCAGCCAATTACACAGGGGACCCTACGAGCAGTACTTC CASSQLHRGPYEQYF TRBV4-2 - TRBD1 TRBJ2-7
TGCGCCAGCAGCCAAGATGCAGGACTAGCGGGAGACCTCTCCTACGAGCAGTACTTC CASSQDAGLAGDLSYEQYF TRBV4-3 - TRBD2 TRBJ2-7
TGTGCCAGCAGCTTAACTTTTAGCCACGAGCAGTACTTC CASSLTFSHEQYF TRBV7-3 - - TRBJ2-7
TGTGCCAGCAGTCCGCTTGGGACCGGGGAGCTGTTTTTT CASSPLGTGELFF TRBV6-5 - - TRBJ2-2
TGTGCCAGCTCACCGTCGACAGGGACCAGGCTCGGAAACACCATATATTTT CASSPSTGTRLGNTIYF TRBV18 few TRBD1 TRBJ1-3
TGTGCCAGCACCACAGCGGGAGGGATTCATAATGAGCAGTTCTTC CASTTAGGIHNEQFF TRBV6-5 - TRBD2 TRBJ2-1
TGTGCCAGCAGCTTGGTCGCAGGGTACTATGGCTACACCTTC CASSLVAGYYGYTF TRBV5-6 few - TRBJ1-2
TGCAGCGTTGAAGATCGGGGTAGCGGGACCTACGAGCAGTACTTC CSVEDRGSGTYEQYF TRBV29-1 few TRBD2 TRBJ2-7
TGTGCCACCAGCATCTGGGGAGTTTTCGAGCAGTACTTC CATSIWGVFEQYF TRBV15 - - TRBJ2-7
TGTGCCAGCTCCGGGACAGGGGGCAATGAGCAGTTCTTC CASSGTGGNEQFF TRBV19 - TRBD1 TRBJ2-1
TGTGCCAGCTCACCACTGGTAGGGGGGGCCCCGAACACTGAAGCTTTCTTT CASSPLVGGAPNTEAFF TRBV18 - - TRBJ1-1
TGTGCCAGCAGTTTGCCCTCTTCAAGTGGCGGCCCCTACGAGCAGTACTTC CASSLPSSSGGPYEQYF TRBV28 - - TRBJ2-7
TGTGCCAGCAGCTTACCCACTGGATCCTACGAGCAGTACTTC CASSLPTGSYEQYF TRBV5-5 - - TRBJ2-7
TGCAGCGTTGAACCAGGGAATGAGCAGTTCTTC CSVEPGNEQFF TRBV29-1 - - TRBJ2-1
TGTGCCAGCAGCATCATCGACAGGGGCGAGCAGTTCTTC CASSIIDRGEQFF TRBV7-8 - TRBD1 TRBJ2-1
TGTGCCTGGTCGGACGGATACACTGAAGCTTTCTTT CAWSDGYTEAFF TRBV30 few - TRBJ1-1
TGTGCCAGCAGCCCCGGGGGCAGTGAGCAGTTCTTC CASSPGGSEQFF TRBV13 - - TRBJ2-1
TGTGCCAGCAGTCTCCTACAGGGAAGCGAGCAGTACTTC CASSLLQGSEQYF TRBV6-5 - - TRBJ2-7
TGTGCCAGCAGTTTGCGCCGGGACAGGGGGTACAATGAGCAGTTCTTC CASSLRRDRGYNEQFF TRBV28 few TRBD1 TRBJ2-1